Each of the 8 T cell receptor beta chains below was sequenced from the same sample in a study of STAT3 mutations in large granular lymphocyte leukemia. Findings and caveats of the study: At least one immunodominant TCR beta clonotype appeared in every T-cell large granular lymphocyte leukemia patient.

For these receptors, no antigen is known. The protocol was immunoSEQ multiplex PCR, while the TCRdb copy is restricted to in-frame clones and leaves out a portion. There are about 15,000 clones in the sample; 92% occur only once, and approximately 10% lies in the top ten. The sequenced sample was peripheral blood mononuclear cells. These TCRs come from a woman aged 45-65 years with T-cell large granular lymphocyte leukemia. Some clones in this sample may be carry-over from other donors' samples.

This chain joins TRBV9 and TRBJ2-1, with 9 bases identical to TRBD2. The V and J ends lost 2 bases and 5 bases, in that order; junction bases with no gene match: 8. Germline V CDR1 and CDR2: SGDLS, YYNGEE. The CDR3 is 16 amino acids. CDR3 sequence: CASSVARTSVNNEQFF. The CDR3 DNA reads TGTGCCAGCAGCGTGGCTCGGACTAGCGTTAACAATGAGCAGTTCTTC.

This chain's CDR3 is CASSGLPQAGTQYF. For the CDR3, the DNA is TGTGCCAGCAGCGGACTCCCTCAAGCCGGGACCCAGTACTTC. The chain links TRBV25-1 to TRBJ2-5, with a tentative D call TRBD2 (5 bases). Germline V gives CDR1 MGHDK, CDR2 SYGVNS. V was pared by 6 bases and J by 7 bases, with 18 bases between. The CDR3 is 14 amino acids.

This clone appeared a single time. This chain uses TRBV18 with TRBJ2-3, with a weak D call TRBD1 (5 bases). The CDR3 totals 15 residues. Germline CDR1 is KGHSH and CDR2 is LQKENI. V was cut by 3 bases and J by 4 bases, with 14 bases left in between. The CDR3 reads CASSPKGSDADTQYF. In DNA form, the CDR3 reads TGTGCCAGCTCACCGAAGGGGTCGGATGCAGATACGCAGTATTTT.

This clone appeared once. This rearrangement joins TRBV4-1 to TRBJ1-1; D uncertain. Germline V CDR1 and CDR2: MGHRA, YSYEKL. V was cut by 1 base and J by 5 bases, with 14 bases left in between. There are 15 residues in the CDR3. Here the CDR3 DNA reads TGCGCCAGCAGCCAAGGATTTTCGAGAGGGACTGAAGCTTTCTTT. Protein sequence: CASSQGFSRGTEAFF.

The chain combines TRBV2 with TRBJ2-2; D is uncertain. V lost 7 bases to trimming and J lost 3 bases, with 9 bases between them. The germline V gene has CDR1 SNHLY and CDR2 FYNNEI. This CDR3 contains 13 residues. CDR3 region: CASTESYTGELFF. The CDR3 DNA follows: TGTGCCAGCACTGAGAGTTACACCGGGGAGCTGTTTTTT.

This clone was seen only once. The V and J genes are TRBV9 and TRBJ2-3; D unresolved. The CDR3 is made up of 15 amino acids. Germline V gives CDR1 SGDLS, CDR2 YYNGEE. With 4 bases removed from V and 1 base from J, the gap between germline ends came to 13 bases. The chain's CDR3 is CASSLRYLRTDTQYF. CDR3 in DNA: TGTGCCAGCAGCCTCCGCTACCTACGCACAGATACGCAGTATTTT.

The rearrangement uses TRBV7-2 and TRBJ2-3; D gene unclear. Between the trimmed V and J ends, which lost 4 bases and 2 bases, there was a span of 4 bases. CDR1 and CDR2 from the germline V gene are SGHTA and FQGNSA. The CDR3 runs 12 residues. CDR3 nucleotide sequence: TGTGCCAGCAGCTCAGTCACAGATACGCAGTATTTT. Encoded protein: CASSSVTDTQYF.

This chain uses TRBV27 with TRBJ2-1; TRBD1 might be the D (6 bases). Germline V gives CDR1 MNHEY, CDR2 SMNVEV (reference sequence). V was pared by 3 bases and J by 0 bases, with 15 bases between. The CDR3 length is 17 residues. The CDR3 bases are TGTGCCAGCAGTTTTCTGGACAGCGAACCCTCCTACAATGAGCAGTTCTTC. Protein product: CASSFLDSEPSYNEQFF.